A single T cell receptor beta chain is shown here with its context. Study processing details: Nucleated cell number was recorded as an estimate derived from reference gene primer amplification. Assay used: immunoSEQ multiplex PCR; TCRdb lists only in-frame clones, some missing. That table is the source of V, J and clone size, and D and trimming were worked out from the DNA. The sample records roughly 700,000 clones, 80% to 90% being singletons. The V gene end was trimmed by 4 bases and the J gene end by 4 bases; junction bases not matched to a gene: 7. The CDR3 spans 14 residues. Germline loops: CDR1 SGDLS, CDR2 YYNGEE. This entry is derived from a study of blood T cell repertoires in COVID-19. Overall study: From the United States, Italy and Spain came samples of acute and convalescent COVID-19. T cells, B-cell-depleted T cells, or PBMCs supplied cDNA or gDNA.

The sequence came from a woman aged 18-29 years with acute or convalescent COVID-19. This chain joins TRBV9 and TRBJ2-7; 8 bases map to TRBD1. The sample consisted of peripheral blood. The CDR3 spells CASSPDRGDYEQYF. The CDR3 nucleotides read TGTGCCAGCAGCCCCGACAGGGGAGATTACGAGCAGTACTTC.